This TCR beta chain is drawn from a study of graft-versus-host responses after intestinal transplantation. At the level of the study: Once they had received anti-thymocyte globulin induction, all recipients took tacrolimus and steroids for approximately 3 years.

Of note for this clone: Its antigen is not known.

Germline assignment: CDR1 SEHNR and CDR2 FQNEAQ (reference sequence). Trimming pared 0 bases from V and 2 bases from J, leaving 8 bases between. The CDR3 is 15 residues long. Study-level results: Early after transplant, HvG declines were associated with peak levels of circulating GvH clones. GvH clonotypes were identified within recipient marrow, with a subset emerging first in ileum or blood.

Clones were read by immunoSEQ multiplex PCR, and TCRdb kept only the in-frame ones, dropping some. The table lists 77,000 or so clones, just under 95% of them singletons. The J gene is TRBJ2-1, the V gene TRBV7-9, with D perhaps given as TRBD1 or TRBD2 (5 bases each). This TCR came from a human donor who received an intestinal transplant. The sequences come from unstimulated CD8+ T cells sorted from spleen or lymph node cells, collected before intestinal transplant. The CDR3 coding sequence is TGTGCCAGCAGCTTAGCGGGGGTCCCCTACAATGAGCAGTTCTTC. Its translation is CASSLAGVPYNEQFF.